The 21 T cell receptor beta chains below all came from one sample that was sequenced in a study of TIL therapy for anti-PD-1-resistant metastatic lung cancer. Time point indicated: pre-treatment sample, taken before nivolumab and TIL therapy. Tumor tissue came from excised metastases, mostly pleural nodules or supraclavicular lymph nodes. Sequencing used immunoSEQ v3. Method: immunoSEQ multiplex PCR; TCRdb's copy keeps in-frame clones and lacks some. Altogether some 11,000 clones are present, about three fifths being singletons, with the ten largest covering around 7.7%. Here the sequenced sample was tumor tissue, taken at baseline. The receptors stem from a person aged 25 to 80 with non-small cell lung cancer.

This clone was found once. CDR3: CASSVGRGGVEKLFF. Written as DNA, the CDR3 is TGTGCCAGCAGCGTAGGGAGGGGAGGTGTCGAAAAACTGTTTTTT. The chain links TRBV9 to TRBJ1-4; maybe TRBD1 (5 bases). This CDR3 is built from 15 residues. Trimming took 0 bases from V and 8 from J, leaving 14 bases between them. Germline V CDR1 and CDR2: SGDLS, YYNGEE.

The chain uses TRBV15 and TRBJ1-2; 9 nucleotides agree with TRBD1. Trimming removed 0 bases from V and 4 bases from J; junction bases left unmatched: 3. Germline values: CDR1 LNHNV, CDR2 YYDKDF (reference sequence). The CDR3 totals 15 residues. The CDR3 coding sequence is TGTGCCACCAGCAGAGAGGACAGGGGAAGCTATGGCTACACCTTC. Translating it yields CATSREDRGSYGYTF.

The V gene is TRBV21-1, the J gene TRBJ1-1. TRBV21-1 is a known pseudogene. CDR3 length equals 16 residues. The CDR3 spells CASSKGGATLNTEAFF. The CDR3 DNA sequence: TGTGCCAGCAGCAAAGGTGGAGCTACCCTGAACACTGAAGCTTTCTTT.

This clone was found a few times. The chain couples TRBV6-1 to TRBJ1-1; no definite D call. Trimming stripped 3 bases from V and 1 base from J, with 6 bases between. This CDR3 has 13 residues. Germline CDR1 is MNHNS and CDR2 is SASEGT. CDR3 sequence (DNA): TGTGCCAGCAGTGAGGTAGGGAACACTGAAGCTTTCTTT. Protein sequence: CASSEVGNTEAFF.

The V gene is TRBV11-2, the J gene TRBJ2-1; no firm D call. The V end was cut by 2 bases, the J end by 2 bases, with 4 bases between. CDR3 size: 13 residues. Germline CDR1 and CDR2: SGHAT and FQNNGV. CDR3 in amino acids: CASSLLAYNEQFF. The CDR3 bases are TGTGCCAGCAGCTTACTGGCCTACAATGAGCAGTTCTTC.

This clone was seen a few times. The chain is built from TRBV19 and TRBJ1-5; TRBD1 might be the D (6 bases). CDR1 is LNHDA, CDR2 SQIVND, per germline (reference sequence). The germline V and J ends were trimmed by 6 bases and 1 base, with 13 bases remaining between them. The CDR3 is made up of 15 amino acids. CDR3 nucleotide sequence: TGTGCCAGTAGCTTGGTAGGACAGAGCAATCAGCCCCAGCATTTT. This translates into CASSLVGQSNQPQHF. Filled out from reference TRBV19 and TRBJ1-5, the complete variable domain reads DGGITQSPKYLFRKEGQNVTLSCEQNLNHDAMYWYRQDPGQGLRLIYYSQIVNDFQKGDIAEGYSVSREKKESFPLTVTSAQKNPTAFYLCASSLVGQSNQPQHFGDGTRLSIL.

The chain recombines TRBV28 with TRBJ2-5; 12 nucleotides align to TRBD2. Germline lookup yields CDR1 MDHEN and CDR2 SYDVKM. V shed 5 bases, J shed 5 bases, and the junction held 9 bases outside the gene matches. The CDR3 length is 16 residues. CDR3 sequence: CASSPTSGRLRETQYF. In DNA, the CDR3 is TGTGCCAGCAGTCCCACTAGCGGGAGGTTACGGGAGACCCAGTACTTC. Full variable domain (remainder filled in from reference TRBV28 and TRBJ2-5): DVKVTQSSRYLVKRTGEKVFLECVQDMDHENMFWYRQDPGLGLRLIYFSYDVKMKEKGDIPEGYSVSREKKERFSLILESASTNQTSMYLCASSPTSGRLRETQYFGPGTRLLVL.

This chain connects TRBV19 to TRBJ2-1, with 8 positions matching TRBD1. Trimming took 4 bases from V and 7 from J; bases not matched to a gene: 6. The germline V gene has CDR1 LNHDA and CDR2 SQIVND (reference sequence). The CDR3 loop spans 14 amino acids. CDR3 DNA sequence: TGTGCCAGTAGTAACAGGGGGGCGAGTAATGAGCAGTTCTTC. It translates to CASSNRGASNEQFF.

The chain uses TRBV2 and TRBJ2-3; D gene ambiguous. The CDR3 covers 13 residues. From germline, CDR1 is SNHLY and CDR2 FYNNEI. The ends were cut back, 2 bases at V and 4 bases at J, with 7 bases in the middle. As DNA, the CDR3 is TGTGCCAGCAGTGAAAGGTTTTCAGATACGCAGTATTTT. It codes for CASSERFSDTQYF.

This clone was detected only a few times. The chain is built from TRBV7-2 and TRBJ2-7; D ambiguous. CDR3 length: 14 residues. Germline V gene data show CDR1 as SGHTA and CDR2 as FQGNSA. V was pared by 0 bases and J by 0 bases, with 6 bases between. CDR3 sequence: CASSLAQSSYEQYF. The DNA for the CDR3 is TGTGCCAGCAGCTTAGCCCAGAGCTCCTACGAGCAGTACTTC.

This clone occurred a few times. The chain has TRBV15 and TRBJ2-5; D may be TRBD1 or TRBD2 (9 bases each). V lost 3 bases and J lost 2, with 31 bases in between. The germline gives CDR1 LNHNV, CDR2 YYDKDF (reference sequence). This CDR3 spans 21 amino acids. CDR3 coding DNA: TGTGCCACCAGCAGCGGACAGGGGAACAGCGGGAGGTTCGGGGGTCAAGAGACCCAGTACTTC. It specifies CATSSGQGNSGRFGGQETQYF.

In its sample, this clone was seen a few times. The chain has TRBV7-6 and TRBJ1-4; the match to TRBD1 covers 11 bases. Losses at the gene ends were 5 bases for V and 12 bases for J; bases not matched to a gene: 5. CDR1 SGHVS and CDR2 FNYEAQ come from the germline V gene. The CDR3 length is 13 residues. CDR3 nucleotide sequence: TGTGCCAGCAGCCCACCGGGACAGGGGGAACTGTTTTTT. It is translated as CASSPPGQGELFF.

By share of the sample, this clone is medium-sized. The chain uses TRBV4-1 and TRBJ1-6; no definite D call. The ends were cut back, 5 bases at V and 8 bases at J, with 13 bases in the middle. Germline-derived CDR1 and CDR2 are MGHRA and YSYEKL. CDR3 length: 14 amino acids. The CDR3 protein is CASSNGLRDSPLHF. CDR3 coding DNA: TGCGCCAGCAGCAACGGCCTTAGGGATTCACCCCTCCACTTT.

The rearrangement links TRBV7-3 to TRBJ2-5, with 7 bases identical to TRBD2. Per the germline V gene, CDR1 is SGHTA and CDR2 is FQGTGA. J was trimmed by 5 bases and V by 2 bases; bases with no gene match: 2. CDR3 length equals 13 residues. Here the CDR3 DNA reads TGTGCCAGCAGCTTAGGCGGGAGTGAGACCCAGTACTTC. Residues: CASSLGGSETQYF.

A single count supports this clone. For the CDR3, the DNA is TGTGCCAGCAGTTTGGACAGGTTAATCGGCGAGCAGTACTTC. Translated, it gives CASSLDRLIGEQYF. The V and J genes are TRBV27 and TRBJ2-7; 7 nucleotides line up with TRBD1. The CDR3 runs 14 residues. Germline V gene data show CDR1 as MNHEY and CDR2 as SMNVEV (reference sequence). The V segment lost 3 bases and the J segment 6 bases; nucleotides outside the gene matches: 8.

This clone showed up just a few times. This chain joins TRBV4-2 and TRBJ1-3; D is uncertain. The CDR3 has 16 amino acids. CDR1 is LGHNA, CDR2 YNFKEQ, per germline. The germline V and J ends were trimmed by 0 bases and 1 base, with 10 bases remaining between them. CDR3 in DNA: TGTGCCAGCAGCCAAGAAGGAGGGCGTTCTGGAAACACCATATATTTT. Translation gives CASSQEGGRSGNTIYF.

This clone was seen once. V is TRBV10-1 and J is TRBJ2-1, with D tentatively TRBD1 (5 bases). The CDR3 is made up of 18 amino acids. V was clipped by 0 bases and J by 2 bases, with 17 bases between them. Germline CDR1 and CDR2: WNHNN and SYGVQD (reference sequence). CDR3 in DNA: TGCGCCAGCAGTGAGTCCTCCGATATGGCAGGGACCTACAATGAGCAGTTCTTC. This translates into CASSESSDMAGTYNEQFF.

This clone was seen a single time. The chain is built from TRBV2 and TRBJ1-1; D unresolved. The ends were cut back, 7 bases at V and 3 bases at J, with 21 bases in the middle. CDR3 length equals 16 residues. Germline CDR1 SNHLY, CDR2 FYNNEI. CDR3 region: CASKVEGSIKYTEAFF. CDR3 nucleotide sequence: TGTGCCAGCAAGGTGGAGGGATCAATAAAATACACTGAAGCTTTCTTT.

The rearrangement joins TRBV19 to TRBJ1-1; 7 bases fit TRBD1. Germline-derived CDR1 and CDR2 are LNHDA and SQIVND (reference sequence). V lost 0 bases, J lost 8 bases, and 6 bases stayed unmatched. The CDR3 consists of 14 residues. CDR3 protein: CASSIDQDRDEAFF. The DNA for the CDR3 is TGTGCCAGTAGTATAGATCAAGACAGGGACGAAGCTTTCTTT.

The gene calls are TRBV19 and TRBJ2-2, with TRBD1 matching 10 bases. Germline V gives CDR1 LNHDA, CDR2 SQIVND (reference sequence). Germline trimming cut 5 bases from V and 5 bases from J; bases unmatched to any gene: 2. CDR3 size: 14 residues. The CDR3 sequence: CASSGTGATGELFF. The CDR3 DNA sequence: TGTGCCAGTAGTGGGACAGGGGCTACCGGGGAGCTGTTTTTT.

The chain links TRBV3-1 (or the pseudogene TRBV3-2) to TRBJ1-1; D is unclear. This CDR3 region has 16 residues. The V end lost 3 bases, the J end lost 0 bases, and 14 bases lay between the germline ends. Germline loops: CDR1 LGHDT, CDR2 YNNKEL (reference sequence). The CDR3 is CASSHGANLLNTEAFF. The CDR3 nucleotides are TGTGCCAGCAGCCATGGAGCTAATCTGTTGAACACTGAAGCTTTCTTT.